Included here is one T cell receptor (beta chain) sequence, with context. This sample was taken from a study of blood T cell repertoires in COVID-19. Looking at the study overall: From the United States, Italy and Spain came samples of acute and convalescent COVID-19. The cDNA or gDNA used as material had been derived from T cells, B-cell-depleted T cells, or PBMCs.

In the study's own analysis: Estimation of nucleated cell counts was performed using reference gene primer amplification. Profiled with immunoSEQ multiplex PCR; TCRdb holds only in-frame clones, not every one. D and trimming come from the DNA, and the V and J calls and clone size come from that table. Of about 240,000 clones in the sample, approximately 86% were seen once. This TCR came from a man aged 60 to 69 who had recovered from COVID-19. Sequenced input: peripheral blood.

CDR3 DNA: TGTGCCAGCAGCGCAGGGACTACACAACCAGGAATCGATGAGCAGTTCTTC. Its translation is CASSAGTTQPGIDEQFF. The rearrangement uses TRBV27 and TRBJ2-1; 7 bases match TRBD2. CDR3 size: 17 residues. Germline trimming cut 6 bases from V and 8 bases from J; bases unmatched to any gene: 19. Per germline, CDR1 MNHEY and CDR2 SMNVEV (reference sequence).